These 27 T cell receptor beta chains were sequenced from one sample in a study of cytomegalovirus exposure and HLA in healthy donors. The method was immunoSEQ multiplex PCR; TCRdb's version includes in-frame clones alone and lacks a portion of them. The table records tens of thousands of clones, just over 90% of them present only once. What was sequenced was PBMCs. Source of these receptors: a man between 18 and 35 years old in good health and CMV-seronegative.

V is TRBV7-8 and J is TRBJ2-7, with 7 bases identical to TRBD1. V was pared by 6 bases and J by 7 bases, with 15 bases of the junction left unmatched. CDR3 length: 15 amino acids. In germline, CDR1 is SGHVS, CDR2 FQNEAQ. In nucleotides, the CDR3 is TGTGCCAGCAGACGTACGGGACAGAACTACGTAGAGCAGTACTTC. It encodes CASRRTGQNYVEQYF. Based on the CDR3 plus reference TRBV7-8 and TRBJ2-7, the full variable domain is GAGVSQSPRYKVAKRGQDVALRCDPISGHVSLFWYQQALGQGPEFLTYFQNEAQLDKSGLPSDRFFAERPEGSVSTLKIQRTQQEDSAVYLCASRRTGQNYVEQYFGPGTRLTVT.

This chain links TRBV27 with TRBJ2-1, with D maybe TRBD2 (5 bases). Germline loops: CDR1 MNHEY, CDR2 SMNVEV (reference sequence). The CDR3 is made up of 13 amino acids. V dropped 2 bases and J dropped 7 bases, with 9 bases sitting between them. The CDR3 reads CASSLTTSNEQFF. CDR3 coding DNA: TGTGCCAGCAGTTTAACCACTAGTAATGAGCAGTTCTTC.

The chain is built from TRBV5-6 and TRBJ2-1; TRBD2 aligns across 12 bases. Unmatched junction bases numbered 11, after V lost 5 bases and J lost 2 bases. Germline-derived CDR1 and CDR2 are SGHDT and YYEEEE. The CDR3 length is 18 residues. The CDR3 protein is CASSDRLAGEGPYNEQFF. The CDR3 DNA is TGTGCCAGCAGTGACCGACTAGCGGGAGAAGGACCCTACAATGAGCAGTTCTTC.

The chain combines TRBV6-5 with TRBJ1-5; unclear D gene. The CDR3 is 14 residues long. CDR1 is MNHEY, CDR2 SVGAGI, per germline. Trimming removed 6 bases from V and 0 bases from J, with 9 bases in between. CDR3 protein: CASRPTYSNQPQHF. The CDR3 region has the DNA TGTGCCAGCAGGCCGACATATAGCAATCAGCCCCAGCATTTT.

The gene calls are TRBV19 and TRBJ2-5; 9 bases are a match to TRBD1. Germline loops: CDR1 LNHDA, CDR2 SQIVND (reference sequence). J was trimmed by 1 base and V by 5 bases; bases with no gene match: 11. The CDR3 loop spans 17 amino acids. In nucleotides, the CDR3 is TGTGCCAGTAGTTTCACCGGGACAGGGACCTTCCAAGAGACCCAGTACTTC. This encodes CASSFTGTGTFQETQYF.

The rearrangement joins TRBV15 to TRBJ1-3; TRBD1 agrees at 7 bases. Germline loops: CDR1 LNHNV, CDR2 YYDKDF (reference sequence). This CDR3 is built from 15 residues. After removal of 4 bases from V and 2 bases from J, the junction contained 5 bases not matched to a gene. The CDR3 DNA is TGTGCCACCAGCACCCGACAGGGAACTGGAAACACCATATATTTT. Translated, it gives CATSTRQGTGNTIYF. Together with reference TRBV15 and TRBJ1-3, the CDR3 gives the full variable domain: DAMVIQNPRYQVTQFGKPVTLSCSQTLNHNVMYWYQQKSSQAPKLLFHYYDKDFNNEADTPDNFQSRRPNTSFCFLDIRSPGLGDTAMYLCATSTRQGTGNTIYFGEGSWLTVV.

The rearrangement uses TRBV7-2 and TRBJ1-1; the D gene is possibly TRBD1 (5 bases). This CDR3 spans 15 amino acids. The germline V gene has CDR1 SGHTA and CDR2 FQGNSA. Trimming cost V 1 base and J 2 bases, with 11 bases left between them. The CDR3 coding sequence is TGTGCCAGCAGCTTAGGACAGACACCAAACACTGAAGCTTTCTTT. Its translation is CASSLGQTPNTEAFF.

J is TRBJ2-1 and V is TRBV18; 13 nucleotides match TRBD2. The trim removed 5 bases at V and 4 bases at J, leaving 5 bases unmatched. Germline CDR1 and CDR2: KGHSH and LQKENI. This CDR3 contains 16 residues. The CDR3 spells CASSTGTSGNYNEQFF. In nucleotides, the CDR3 is TGTGCCAGCTCAACTGGGACTAGCGGGAATTACAATGAGCAGTTCTTC.

The chain has TRBV9 and TRBJ2-3; TRBD1 matches at 7 bases. Germline assignment: CDR1 SGDLS and CDR2 YYNGEE. The ends lost 4 bases at V and 4 bases at J; junction bases unmatched: 15. CDR3 length equals 17 residues. The CDR3 region has the DNA TGTGCCAGCAGCCCGGGTCGGGCGGACAGGCGCCCAGATACGCAGTATTTT. Its protein is CASSPGRADRRPDTQYF.

The chain has TRBV7-6 and TRBJ1-1, with D tentatively TRBD1 (5 bases). The germline V and J ends were trimmed by 1 base and 4 bases, with 10 bases remaining between them. Germline V gene lookup returns CDR1 SGHVS and CDR2 FNYEAQ. The CDR3 extends over 14 amino acids. CDR3 in DNA: TGTGCCAGCAGCTTAGTCCGGGGGTCCACTGAAGCTTTCTTT. Translating gives CASSLVRGSTEAFF.

This clone has just one count. The V call is TRBV12-5, the J call TRBJ2-1; 7 nucleotides match TRBD1. The CDR3 covers 14 residues. The germline CDR1 and CDR2 sequences are LGHNT and FRNRAP. V shed 1 base and J 8 bases; nucleotides not matched to a gene: 5. The CDR3 loop is CASGLAQGVDEQFF. The DNA for the CDR3 is TGTGCTAGTGGTTTGGCCCAGGGGGTCGATGAGCAGTTCTTC.

The chain links TRBV6-5 to TRBJ2-5; 7 bases map to TRBD1. V lost 6 bases, J lost 2 bases, and 9 bases stayed unmatched. There are 15 residues in the CDR3. Germline V gives CDR1 MNHEY, CDR2 SVGAGI. The CDR3 nucleotides read TGTGCCAGCAGCCTACTCTCGGGACAGCAAGAGACCCAGTACTTC. This gives the protein CASSLLSGQQETQYF.

The gene calls are TRBV19 and TRBJ2-7; 7 nucleotides line up with TRBD2. V was clipped by 6 bases and J by 6 bases; unmatched bases: 11. The CDR3 loop spans 14 amino acids. CDR1 is LNHDA, CDR2 SQIVND, per germline (reference sequence). The CDR3 coding sequence is TGTGCCAGTAGCACAGAGCGGGATACAAGCGAGCAGTACTTC. Its protein is CASSTERDTSEQYF.

The V call is TRBV10-3, the J call TRBJ2-1, with TRBD2 matching over 9 bases. This CDR3 is 15 amino acids long. V was pared by 10 bases and J by 7 bases, with 14 bases of the junction left unmatched. CDR1 and CDR2 (germline): ENHRY, SYGVKD. In nucleotides, the CDR3 is TGTGCCACAACAACGGCTAGCGGGATTGGAAATGAGCAGTTCTTC. Its protein product is CATTTASGIGNEQFF.

The genes are TRBV5-1 and TRBJ1-1; perhaps TRBD1 as D (6 bases). Trimming left V 4 bases short and J 2 bases short, with 15 bases between. Germline V gene data show CDR1 as SGHRS and CDR2 as YFSETQ. CDR3 length equals 15 residues. The CDR3 bases are TGCGCCAGCAGCAAACAGGGATTGGGTAACACTGAAGCTTTCTTT. It encodes CASSKQGLGNTEAFF.

The rearrangement links TRBV28 to TRBJ2-7; TRBD2 aligns across 8 bases. This CDR3 spans 16 amino acids. Trimming removed 3 bases from V and 0 bases from J; junction bases left unmatched: 7. Germline lookup yields CDR1 MDHEN and CDR2 SYDVKM. The CDR3 is CASSFTLAGLSYEQYF. The CDR3 DNA reads as TGTGCCAGCAGTTTCACCTTAGCGGGACTCTCCTACGAGCAGTACTTC.

This chain joins TRBV5-1 and TRBJ1-1; D is unclear. V lost 2 bases, J lost 0 bases, and 8 bases lay in between. This CDR3 comprises 14 residues. Germline loops: CDR1 SGHRS, CDR2 YFSETQ. The CDR3, as DNA: TGCGCCAGCAGCTTCGGGTTCATGAACACTGAAGCTTTCTTT. Protein product: CASSFGFMNTEAFF.

This clone was seen a single time. This sequence joins TRBV28 and TRBJ2-1; D might be TRBD2 (5 bases). The CDR3 is 15 amino acids. Trimming removed 4 bases from V and 7 bases from J, with 17 bases in between. Germline V CDR1 and CDR2: MDHEN, SYDVKM. The chain's CDR3 is CASSYVASSQNEQFF. CDR3 bases: TGTGCCAGCAGTTATGTGGCTAGCTCGCAAAATGAGCAGTTCTTC.

J is TRBJ1-2 and V is TRBV27, with D tentatively TRBD1 (5 bases). The CDR3 totals 13 residues. Germline lookup yields CDR1 MNHEY and CDR2 SMNVEV (reference sequence). The ends were cut back, 3 bases at V and 4 bases at J, with 9 bases in the middle. The CDR3 region is CASSFSGGYGYTF. CDR3 nucleotide sequence: TGTGCCAGCAGTTTCTCCGGGGGCTATGGCTACACCTTC.

This clone was seen once. The V call is TRBV28, the J call TRBJ2-3; D might be TRBD2 (5 bases). Trimming removed 5 bases at V and 3 bases at J, with 15 bases between. CDR1 and CDR2 from the germline V gene are MDHEN and SYDVKM. This CDR3 has 15 amino acids. CDR3 protein: CASSLARGVTDTQYF. As DNA, the CDR3 is TGTGCCAGCAGTCTGGCCCGGGGAGTGACAGATACGCAGTATTTT.

This clone has a single count. One end of the junction does not line up with germline, which may come from a read error. CDR3 nucleotides: TGTGCCAGCAGCATAGCGGGAGCGTTGAATGAGCAGTTCTTC. It specifies CASSIAGALNEQFF. This chain connects TRBV7-2 to TRBJ2-1, with TRBD2 matching 9 bases. Germline loops: CDR1 SGHTA, CDR2 FQGNSA. The CDR3 contains 14 residues.

The chain recombines TRBV29-1 with TRBJ2-7, with 11 nucleotides matching TRBD1. The CDR3 covers 13 residues. The V and J ends lost 4 bases and 7 bases, in that order; junction bases with no gene match: 6. The germline CDR1 and CDR2 sequences are SQVTM and ANQGSEA. In DNA form, the CDR3 reads TGCAGCGTTGTCGGACAGGGGGCACGGGAGCAGTACTTC. This codes for CSVVGQGAREQYF.

The chain recombines TRBV18 with TRBJ1-1; D is possibly TRBD1 (5 bases). This CDR3 is built from 14 residues. Trimming took 6 bases from V and 5 from J, leaving 16 bases between them. CDR1 and CDR2 from the germline V gene are KGHSH and LQKENI. This CDR3 reads CASSSRTEGTEAFF. The CDR3 DNA follows: TGTGCCAGCTCCTCCCGGACGGAGGGGACTGAAGCTTTCTTT.

V is TRBV9 and J is TRBJ2-6; 9 nucleotides agree with TRBD2. This CDR3 spans 22 amino acids. The ends lost 2 bases at V and 0 bases at J; junction bases unmatched: 18. Germline loops: CDR1 SGDLS, CDR2 YYNGEE. The CDR3 region is CASSVFPPGLAPPSSGANVLTF. The CDR3 DNA is TGTGCCAGCAGCGTTTTCCCCCCGGGACTAGCACCACCAAGCTCTGGGGCCAACGTCCTGACTTTC.

The chain links TRBV6-1 to TRBJ2-5; D is uncertain. The germline V gene has CDR1 MNHNS and CDR2 SASEGT. The CDR3 consists of 15 residues. V was pared by 6 bases and J by 1 base, with 15 bases between. This chain's CDR3 is CASRITPASQETQYF. CDR3 DNA: TGTGCCAGCAGGATCACACCCGCATCCCAAGAGACCCAGTACTTC.

The chain joins TRBV28 to TRBJ1-3; TRBD1 agrees at 7 bases. CDR3 length: 15 amino acids. V lost 5 bases to trimming and J lost 0 bases; unmatched junction nucleotides: 4. Germline-derived CDR1 and CDR2 are MDHEN and SYDVKM. CDR3 amino acids: CASSGAGGSGNTIYF. The CDR3 DNA is TGTGCCAGCAGTGGGGCAGGGGGCTCTGGAAACACCATATATTTT.

The chain combines TRBV29-1 with TRBJ2-3; TRBD1 matches at 8 bases. This CDR3 is 18 amino acids long. Germline CDR1 is SQVTM and CDR2 is ANQGSEA. V shed 1 base, J shed 3 bases, and the junction held 15 bases outside the gene matches. This chain's CDR3 is CSVEARRQGLGITDTQYF. CDR3 nucleotide sequence: TGCAGCGTTGAAGCTCGCCGACAGGGGCTCGGGATTACAGATACGCAGTATTTT.